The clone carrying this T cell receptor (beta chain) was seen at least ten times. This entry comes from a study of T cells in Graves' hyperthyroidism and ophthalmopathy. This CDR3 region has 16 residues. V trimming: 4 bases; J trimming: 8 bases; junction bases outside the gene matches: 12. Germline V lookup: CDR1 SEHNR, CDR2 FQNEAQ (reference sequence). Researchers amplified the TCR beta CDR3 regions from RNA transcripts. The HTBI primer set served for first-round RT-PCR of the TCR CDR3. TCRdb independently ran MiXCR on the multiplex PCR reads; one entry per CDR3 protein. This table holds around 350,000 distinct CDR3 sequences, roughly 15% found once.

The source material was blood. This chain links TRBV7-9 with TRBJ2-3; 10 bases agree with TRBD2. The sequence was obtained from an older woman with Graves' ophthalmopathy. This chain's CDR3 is CASSSGGASGSTTQYF. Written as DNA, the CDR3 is TGTGCCAGCAGCTCCGGTGGGGCTAGCGGGAGTACTACGCAGTATTTT.